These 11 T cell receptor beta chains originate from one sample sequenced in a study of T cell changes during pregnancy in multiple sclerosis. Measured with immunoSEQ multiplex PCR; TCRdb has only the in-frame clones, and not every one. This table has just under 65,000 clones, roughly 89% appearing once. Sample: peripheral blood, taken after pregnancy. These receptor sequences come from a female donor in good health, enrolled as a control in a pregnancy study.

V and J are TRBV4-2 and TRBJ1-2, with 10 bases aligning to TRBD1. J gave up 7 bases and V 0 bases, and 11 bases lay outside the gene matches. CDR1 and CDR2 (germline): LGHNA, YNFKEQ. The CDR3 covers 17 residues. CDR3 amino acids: CASSQDPKTGGSGGYTF. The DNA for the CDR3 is TGTGCCAGCAGCCAAGATCCCAAGACAGGGGGCTCGGGTGGCTACACCTTC.

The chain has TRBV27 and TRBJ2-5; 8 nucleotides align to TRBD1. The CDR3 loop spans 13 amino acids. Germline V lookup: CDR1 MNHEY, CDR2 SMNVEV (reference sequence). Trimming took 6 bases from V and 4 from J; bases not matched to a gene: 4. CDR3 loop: CASRPTGVETQYF. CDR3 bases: TGTGCCAGCAGGCCGACAGGGGTAGAGACCCAGTACTTC.

CDR3 region: CASRSTLSSYNEQFF. CDR3 nucleotide sequence: TGTGCCAGCAGGTCGACTTTAAGCTCCTACAATGAGCAGTTCTTC. The rearrangement joins TRBV6-5 to TRBJ2-1; D gene ambiguous. The CDR3 is made up of 15 amino acids. Germline V gene sequence: CDR1 MNHEY, CDR2 SVGAGI. The V end was cut by 6 bases, the J end by 0 bases, with 12 bases between.

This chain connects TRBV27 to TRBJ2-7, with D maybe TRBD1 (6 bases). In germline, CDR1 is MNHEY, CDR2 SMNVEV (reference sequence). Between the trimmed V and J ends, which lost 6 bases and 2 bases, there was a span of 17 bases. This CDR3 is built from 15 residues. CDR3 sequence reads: CASSATGTPTYEQYF. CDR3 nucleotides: TGTGCCAGCAGCGCGACCGGGACACCAACCTACGAGCAGTACTTC.

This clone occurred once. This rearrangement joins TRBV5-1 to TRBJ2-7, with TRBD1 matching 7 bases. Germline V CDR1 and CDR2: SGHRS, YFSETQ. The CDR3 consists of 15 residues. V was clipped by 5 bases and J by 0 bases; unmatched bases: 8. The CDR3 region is CASSSGQVSSYEQYF. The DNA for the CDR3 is TGCGCCAGCAGTTCCGGACAGGTTAGCTCCTACGAGCAGTACTTC.

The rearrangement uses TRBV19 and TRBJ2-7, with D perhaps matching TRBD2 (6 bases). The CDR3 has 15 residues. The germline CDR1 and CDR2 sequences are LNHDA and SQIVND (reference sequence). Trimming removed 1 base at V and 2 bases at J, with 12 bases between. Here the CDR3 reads CASSIGAEGAYEQYF. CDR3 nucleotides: TGTGCCAGTAGTATAGGGGCGGAGGGTGCCTACGAGCAGTACTTC.

CDR3 region: CASSRGQGYGYTF. CDR3 bases: TGTGCCAGCTCACGGGGACAGGGGTATGGCTACACCTTC. The gene calls are TRBV18 and TRBJ1-2, with TRBD1 matching 10 bases. CDR1 KGHSH and CDR2 LQKENI come from the germline V gene. This CDR3 comprises 13 residues. The trim removed 4 bases at V and 5 bases at J, leaving 1 base unmatched.

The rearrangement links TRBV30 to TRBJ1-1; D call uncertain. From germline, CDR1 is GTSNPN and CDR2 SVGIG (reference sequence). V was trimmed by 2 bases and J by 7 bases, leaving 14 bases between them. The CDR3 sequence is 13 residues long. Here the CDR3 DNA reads TGTGCCTGGAGTTTCCCAGTGACTCTTGAAGCTTTCTTT. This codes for CAWSFPVTLEAFF.

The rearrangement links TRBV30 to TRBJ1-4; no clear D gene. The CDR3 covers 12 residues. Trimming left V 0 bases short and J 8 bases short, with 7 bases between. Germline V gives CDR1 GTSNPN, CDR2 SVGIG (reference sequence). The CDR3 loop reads CAWSVEVEKLFF. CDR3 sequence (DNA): TGTGCCTGGAGTGTAGAGGTGGAAAAACTGTTTTTT.

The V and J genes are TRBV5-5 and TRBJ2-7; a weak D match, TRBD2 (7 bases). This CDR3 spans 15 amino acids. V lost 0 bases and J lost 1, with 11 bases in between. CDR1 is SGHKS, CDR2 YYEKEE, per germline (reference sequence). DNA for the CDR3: TGTGCCAGCAGCTTGGGGGCGGGGGCGTCCTACGAGCAGTACTTC. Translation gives CASSLGAGASYEQYF.

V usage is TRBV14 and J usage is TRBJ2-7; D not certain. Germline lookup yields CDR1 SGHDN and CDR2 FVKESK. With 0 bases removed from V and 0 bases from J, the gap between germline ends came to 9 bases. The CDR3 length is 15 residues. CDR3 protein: CASSQEGAASYEQYF. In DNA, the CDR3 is TGTGCCAGCAGCCAAGAAGGAGCAGCCTCCTACGAGCAGTACTTC.